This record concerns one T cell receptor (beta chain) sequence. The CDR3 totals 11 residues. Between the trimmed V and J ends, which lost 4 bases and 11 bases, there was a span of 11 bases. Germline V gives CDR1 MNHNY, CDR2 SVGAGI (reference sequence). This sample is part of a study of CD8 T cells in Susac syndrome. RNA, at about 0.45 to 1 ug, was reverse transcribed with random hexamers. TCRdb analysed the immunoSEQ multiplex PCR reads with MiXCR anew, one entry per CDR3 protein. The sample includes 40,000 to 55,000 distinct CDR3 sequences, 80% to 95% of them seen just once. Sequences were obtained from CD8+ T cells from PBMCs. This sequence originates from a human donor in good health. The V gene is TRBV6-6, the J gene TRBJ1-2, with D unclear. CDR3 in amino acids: CASSLTPPYTF. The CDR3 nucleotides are TGTGCCAGCAGTTTAACACCGCCTTACACCTTC.